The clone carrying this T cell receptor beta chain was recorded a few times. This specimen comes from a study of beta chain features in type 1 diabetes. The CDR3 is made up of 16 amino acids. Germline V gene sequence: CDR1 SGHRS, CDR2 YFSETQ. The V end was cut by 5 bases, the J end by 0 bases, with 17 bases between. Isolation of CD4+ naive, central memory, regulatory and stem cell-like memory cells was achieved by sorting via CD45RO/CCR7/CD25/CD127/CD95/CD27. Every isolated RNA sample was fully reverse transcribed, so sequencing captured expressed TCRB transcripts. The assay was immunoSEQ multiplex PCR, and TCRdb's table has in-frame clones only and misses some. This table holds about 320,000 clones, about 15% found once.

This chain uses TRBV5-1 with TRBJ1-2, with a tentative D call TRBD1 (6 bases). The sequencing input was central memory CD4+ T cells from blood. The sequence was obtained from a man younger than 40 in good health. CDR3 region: CASSRSLTGPNYGYTF. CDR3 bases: TGCGCCAGCAGTCGATCTTTGACAGGTCCTAACTATGGCTACACCTTC.